A single sample is the source of the 9 T cell receptor beta chains below, sequenced in a study of blood T cell repertoires in COVID-19 (dated by TCRdb to the early 2020s). Library generation was performed with the immunoSEQ multiplex PCR assay. Not all clones reach the TCRdb copy of this immuneACCESS table, which keeps in-frame sequences only. Checked studies attribute under half of the gap to unresolved V genes and leave the rest unexplained. Present in this sample are approximately 130,000 clones, around 87% of which were seen just once. The top ten clonotypes cover roughly 18% of the sample. The source material was peripheral blood. The origin of the receptors is a woman between 50 and 59 years old who had recovered from COVID-19.

The chain couples TRBV6-1 to TRBJ2-7; D is ambiguous. V gave up 0 bases and J gave up 0 bases, with 15 bases separating them. Germline CDR1 reads MNHNS; CDR2 reads SASEGT. This CDR3 comprises 17 residues. As DNA, the CDR3 is TGTGCCAGCAGTGAAGCCCCTCCCCAGTATATCTCCTACGAGCAGTACTTC. It specifies CASSEAPPQYISYEQYF.

This clone has just one count. The chain employs TRBV4-1 and TRBJ1-2; 8 bases line up with TRBD1. V lost 2 bases and J lost 4; bases outside the gene matches: 6. CDR3 length: 15 residues. Looked up from germline, CDR1 is MGHRA and CDR2 is YSYEKL. This CDR3 reads CASSQPWTGSYGYTF. CDR3 sequence (DNA): TGCGCCAGCAGCCAACCCTGGACAGGGAGCTATGGCTACACCTTC.

The J gene is TRBJ2-2, the V gene TRBV7-7, with 10 positions matching TRBD2. Germline V gives CDR1 SSHAT, CDR2 FNYEAQ (reference sequence). The CDR3 extends over 17 amino acids. The junction had 5 bases not matched to a gene; V was cut back by 4 bases and J by 0 bases. CDR3 nucleotides: TGTGCCAGCAGCTCGGGAAGCGGGGGGGCGAACACCGGGGAGCTGTTTTTT. Amino acids: CASSSGSGGANTGELFF.

Sample share makes this clone medium-sized (0.01 to 0.1%). The chain joins TRBV10-1 to TRBJ1-1; TRBD1 matches at 8 bases. Trimming cost V 3 bases and J 5 bases; bases outside gene matches: 8. Germline V lookup: CDR1 WNHNN, CDR2 SYGVQD (reference sequence). CDR3 length: 15 amino acids. This CDR3 is CASSESTGGSTEAFF. The CDR3 bases are TGCGCCAGCAGTGAATCCACAGGGGGTTCAACTGAAGCTTTCTTT.

The chain uses TRBV19 and TRBJ1-4; 8 bases are a match to TRBD1. The V segment lost 3 bases and the J segment 8 bases; nucleotides outside the gene matches: 8. This CDR3 comprises 15 residues. Germline V lookup: CDR1 LNHDA, CDR2 SQIVND (reference sequence). CDR3 sequence: CASSIEAGGGEKLFF. In DNA form, the CDR3 reads TGTGCCAGTAGTATTGAAGCAGGGGGCGGAGAAAAACTGTTTTTT.

V and J are TRBV7-6 and TRBJ2-7; TRBD1 aligns across 9 bases. The V segment lost 6 bases and the J segment 7 bases; nucleotides outside the gene matches: 7. Germline CDR1 is SGHVS and CDR2 is FNYEAQ. There are 13 residues in the CDR3. The CDR3 DNA sequence: TGTGCCAGCAGTTTTACAGGGGGCTTTGAGCAGTACTTC. It is translated as CASSFTGGFEQYF.

This clone occurred many times. The chain recombines TRBV2 with TRBJ2-1; 7 bases agree with TRBD2. The CDR3 runs to 14 residues. V gave up 4 bases and J gave up 4 bases; unmatched junction bases: 4. Germline V gene data show CDR1 as SNHLY and CDR2 as FYNNEI. The CDR3 nucleotides are TGTGCCAGCAGTGGACTAGCAGCTTACAATGAGCAGTTCTTC. This encodes CASSGLAAYNEQFF.

This chain joins TRBV7-2 and TRBJ2-3, with TRBD1 identical over 7 bases. CDR3 size: 14 residues. Unmatched junction bases numbered 8, after V lost 1 base and J lost 10 bases. Germline V lookup: CDR1 SGHTA, CDR2 FQGNSA. Here the CDR3 reads CASSLGGAQGAQYF. The CDR3, as DNA: TGTGCCAGCAGCTTAGGCGGAGCTCAGGGGGCGCAGTATTTT. Filled out from reference TRBV7-2 and TRBJ2-3, the complete variable domain reads GAGVSQSPSNKVTEKGKDVELRCDPISGHTALYWYRQSLGQGLEFLIYFQGNSAPDKSGLPSDRFSAERTGGSVSTLTIQRTQQEDSAVYLCASSLGGAQGAQYFGPGTRLTVL.

The chain carries TRBV18 and TRBJ1-1; 7 bases match TRBD1. The CDR3 consists of 13 residues. V shed 5 bases and J 6 bases; nucleotides not matched to a gene: 6. Germline V lookup: CDR1 KGHSH, CDR2 LQKENI. The CDR3 nucleotides are TGTGCCAGCTCATTCGACAGGGTCTCTGAAGCTTTCTTT. Its protein is CASSFDRVSEAFF.